This T cell receptor (beta chain) was captured in a study of blood T cell repertoires in COVID-19 (dated by TCRdb to about 2020). Context from the whole study: Samples covering the acute and convalescent phases of COVID-19 were provided by collaborators in the United States, Italy and Spain. Where available, HLA class I and class II types were taken from metadata supplied by the sample provider and were not determined by assay-based typing. The material from the prospective study consisted of cDNA or gDNA derived from T cells, B-cell-depleted T cells, or PBMCs. Samples were obtained from the ongoing ImmuneRACE study (first 160 participants) and from about 1,300 subjects provided by 6 global collaborators. The sample metadata nearly always contained a de-identified subject ID, COVID-19 status, age in years and sex. Deeply sampled blood TCRbeta repertoires from subjects exposed to, actively infected with, or recovered from COVID-19 were included in the dataset. The repertoires were released in a freely available public database intended as a resource for research on the immune response to SARS-CoV-2. The research as a whole found: The amount of clinical and demographic metadata varied by source and participant and was provided uncurated.

Each collaborating institution followed its own protocols to collect whole blood in K2EDTA tubes. For TCRbeta analysis, collaborators shipped samples in one of three forms: frozen whole blood, isolated PBMCs, or DNA extracted from either of those sample types. TCRbeta CDR3 regions were amplified from genomic DNA using the immunoSEQ Assay, a bias-controlled multiplex PCR. As for the authors' bioinformatics: Within the assay, amplification of reference gene primers was used to estimate how many nucleated cells each sample contained. Sequence reads were collapsed and filtered to measure the absolute abundance of every unique TCRbeta CDR3 rearrangement. For each sample, productive Simpson clonality was calculated as the square root of Simpson's diversity index over productive rearrangements. TCRdb holds this immuneACCESS table with in-frame rearrangements only. Some clones are missing; in checked studies, unresolved V genes explain under half, and the rest has no known cause. V and J calls and clone size follow that table, whereas D and trimming were derived from the DNA. Within this sample are fewer than 200,000 clones, with roughly 80% of them counted one time only. The ten largest clonotypes hold about 8.4% of the sample.

Via the germline V gene, CDR1 is LGHNA and CDR2 YSLEER. The CDR3 starts with the cysteine, ends with the phenylalanine, and has 12 residues. This entry keeps only the CDR3 DNA: 36 bases, framed from base 1. Trimming takes 0 bases from V and 7 bases from J, and the germline ends sit 4 bases apart. To note about this clone: Its antigen remains unidentified. Within one base of it there is no much larger clone, and no base qualities were kept.

This receptor chain uses TRBV4-3 and TRBJ2-1; the D gene is not confidently resolved. This clonotype originated in an older woman with acute or convalescent COVID-19. The sequencing input was peripheral blood. CDR3 region: CASSQDGNEQFF. The nucleotide sequence reads as follows: TGCGCCAGCAGCCAAGACGGGAATGAGCAGTTCTTC.